The 19 T cell receptor beta chains presented below share a single source sample, sequenced in a study of HIV-infected patients and healthy controls. A single record per CDR3 protein comes from TCRdb applying MiXCR to the 5' RACE reads. The data contain 70,000 or so distinct CDR3 sequences, approximately 16% of them seen just once; the ten biggest clones take up 5.5% to 7%. Sequences were obtained from CD4+ T cells from blood. The receptor source for this set is a human donor in good health.

This rearrangement joins TRBV20-1 to TRBJ1-2; D gene ambiguous. The V gene's germline CDR1 is DFQATT and CDR2 SNEGSKA (reference sequence). V shed 1 base and J shed 2 bases, with 14 bases lying between them. The length of the CDR3 is 15 residues. For the CDR3, the DNA is TGCAGTGCTAGAGTCGCAAGGACGGGAAACTATGGCTACACCTTC. Protein product: CSARVARTGNYGYTF.

This clonotype has more than one count but fewer than ten. The chain uses TRBV7-9 and TRBJ2-5; D call uncertain. The CDR3 runs to 16 residues. The V end was cut by 0 bases, the J end by 1 base, with 12 bases between. CDR1 is SEHNR and CDR2 is FQNEAQ in the germline V gene (reference sequence). CDR3 in amino acids: CASSLAQSPGQETQYF. The CDR3 DNA follows: TGTGCCAGCAGCTTAGCCCAGAGTCCGGGCCAAGAGACCCAGTACTTC.

This clonotype has ten or more counts. This rearrangement joins TRBV29-1 to TRBJ2-1; maybe TRBD2 (6 bases). The germline CDR1 and CDR2 sequences are SQVTM and ANQGSEA. The CDR3 has 13 amino acids. V gave up 7 bases and J gave up 3 bases, with 13 bases separating them. The CDR3 coding sequence is TGCAGCGGGGGTAGCGGATACTACAATGAGCAGTTCTTC. Translation gives CSGGSGYYNEQFF.

This clonotype appeared a few times. The chain couples TRBV7-9 to TRBJ2-3; no reliable D call. This CDR3 has 14 amino acids. The germline V gene encodes CDR1 SEHNR and CDR2 FQNEAQ (reference sequence). Trimming pared 3 bases from V and 2 bases from J, leaving 9 bases between. CDR3 sequence reads: CASSFRAYTDTQYF. CDR3 in DNA: TGTGCCAGCAGCTTTAGGGCATACACAGATACGCAGTATTTT.

Remarks on this clonotype: The CDR3 does not close with the conserved phenylalanine or tryptophan, likely indicating a read error. This rearrangement joins TRBV20-1 to TRBJ2-3; either TRBD1 or TRBD2 may fit D (6 bases each). Trimming shortened V by 3 bases and J by 1 base, and 14 bases separated the two germline ends. The CDR3 totals 15 residues. Germline V gene sequence: CDR1 DFQATT, CDR2 SNEGSKA (reference sequence). CDR3 bases: TGCAGTGCTAGGGAGGGGGGTCTGGGCACAGATACGCAGTATTCT. It encodes CSAREGGLGTDTQYS.

This clonotype was counted ten times or more. The chain combines TRBV5-8 with TRBJ2-3, with 10 bases fitting TRBD2. CDR3 length equals 17 residues. Losses at the gene ends were 4 bases for V and 3 bases for J; bases not matched to a gene: 11. Per germline, CDR1 SGHTS and CDR2 YDEGEE. The CDR3 DNA follows: TGTGCCAGCAGCCCTGCCTGGACTAGCGGAGTGACAGATACGCAGTATTTT. As protein: CASSPAWTSGVTDTQYF.

The chain links TRBV14 to TRBJ2-7; D call uncertain. This CDR3 contains 13 residues. Looked up from germline, CDR1 is SGHDN and CDR2 is FVKESK. V lost 1 base, J lost 9 bases, and 13 bases lay in between. For the CDR3, the DNA is TGTGCCAGCAGCCAAGGGTTCGGTTGGGGGCAGTACTTC. Its translation: CASSQGFGWGQYF.

The gene calls are TRBV27 and TRBJ1-5; TRBD1 matches 9 bases. The V gene end was trimmed by 5 bases and the J gene end by 7 bases; junction bases not matched to a gene: 9. The germline CDR1 and CDR2 sequences are MNHEY and SMNVEV (reference sequence). This CDR3 has 15 residues. CDR3 in amino acids: CASSPTGQGRQPQHF. The CDR3 DNA sequence: TGTGCCAGCAGTCCGACGGGACAGGGCAGGCAGCCCCAGCATTTT.

Many counts were recorded for this clonotype. The chain couples TRBV7-2 to TRBJ1-1, with TRBD1 matching over 8 bases. CDR1 SGHTA and CDR2 FQGNSA come from the germline V gene. V shed 8 bases, J shed 4 bases, and the junction held 3 bases outside the gene matches. The CDR3 runs 12 residues. As DNA, the CDR3 is TGTGCCAGCGAAACAGGGGGCACTGAAGCTTTCTTT. It encodes CASETGGTEAFF.

In nucleotides, the CDR3 is TGTGCCAGCAGTAAAGGAGGAAACCCCGGTGAGCAGTTCTTC. Translation gives CASSKGGNPGEQFF. This chain joins TRBV4-2 and TRBJ2-1, with a tentative D call TRBD2 (5 bases). The CDR3 is made up of 14 amino acids. Germline CDR1 reads LGHNA; CDR2 reads YNFKEQ. The V and J ends lost 6 bases and 9 bases respectively, with 18 bases between them.

The sample holds a few counts of this clonotype. The chain carries TRBV12-3 or TRBV12-4 and TRBJ2-1, with unresolved D. The CDR3 covers 12 residues. The V and J ends lost 7 bases and 9 bases respectively, with 13 bases between them. The CDR3 coding sequence is TGTGCCAGCACCCCCCCCCGTGGTGAGCAGTTCTTC. It specifies CASTPPRGEQFF.

V is TRBV19 and J is TRBJ1-3, with a possible D match to TRBD1 (5 bases). Germline assignment: CDR1 LNHDA and CDR2 SQIVND (reference sequence). The CDR3 contains 16 residues. Trimming cost V 9 bases and J 1 base, with 19 bases left between them. CDR3 in amino acids: CASRRGREGSGNTIYF. The CDR3 nucleotides read TGTGCCAGCCGGCGAGGCAGGGAAGGATCTGGAAACACCATATATTTT.

The genes are TRBV5-8 and TRBJ2-6, with TRBD1 matching over 9 bases. Germline lookup yields CDR1 SGHTS and CDR2 YDEGEE. Losses at the gene ends were 0 bases for V and 7 bases for J; bases not matched to a gene: 5. CDR3 length: 16 residues. The CDR3 DNA follows: TGTGCCAGCAGCTTGGGACAGGGGGGTGGCGCCAACGTCCTGACTTTC. Amino acid sequence: CASSLGQGGGANVLTF.

There are many counts of this clonotype. This chain connects TRBV20-1 to TRBJ1-2, with 7 bases identical to TRBD1. Germline V gene lookup returns CDR1 DFQATT and CDR2 SNEGSKA (reference sequence). Trimming at V came to 1 base and at J to 7 bases, leaving 12 bases not matched to a gene. CDR3 size: 15 residues. In DNA, the CDR3 is TGCAGTGCTAGAGTGGGGGGGCAGGGGGAGATTGGCTACACCTTC. Translated: CSARVGGQGEIGYTF.

Many counts were recorded for this clonotype. The rearrangement joins TRBV29-1 to TRBJ1-1; D gene ambiguous. V gave up 2 bases and J gave up 3 bases, with 13 bases separating them. Germline V gene sequence: CDR1 SQVTM, CDR2 ANQGSEA. The CDR3 has 14 amino acids. CDR3 loop: CSVEPKLFDTEAFF. DNA of the CDR3: TGCAGCGTTGAACCGAAGTTGTTCGACACTGAAGCTTTCTTT.

This clonotype came up a few times. The CDR3 DNA follows: TGTGCCAGCAGCTTAGATCCAAGGGGGGGAGAGACCCAGTACTTC. Protein sequence: CASSLDPRGGETQYF. The V gene is TRBV7-2, the J gene TRBJ2-5; the D gene is possibly TRBD2 (7 bases). V was trimmed by 1 base and J by 4 bases, leaving 13 bases between them. The CDR3 is made up of 15 amino acids. The germline V gene has CDR1 SGHTA and CDR2 FQGNSA.

In this sample, this clonotype turned up a few times. The rearrangement uses TRBV19 and TRBJ2-2; D uncertain. V shed 11 bases and J shed 3 bases, with 4 bases lying between them. The V gene's germline CDR1 is LNHDA and CDR2 SQIVND (reference sequence). The length of the CDR3 is 10 residues. CDR3 loop: CAPDTGELFF. CDR3 DNA sequence: TGTGCCCCAGACACCGGGGAGCTGTTTTTT.

This chain uses TRBV5-1 with TRBJ2-3, with TRBD1 as a possible D gene (6 bases). V lost 2 bases to trimming and J lost 5 bases, with 15 bases between them. The CDR3 totals 15 residues. CDR1 is SGHRS and CDR2 is YFSETQ in the germline V gene. The CDR3 DNA is TGCGCCAGCAGCTTTAGCAACCGAGGGGGAGATACGCAGTATTTT. It codes for CASSFSNRGGDTQYF.

The rearrangement joins TRBV7-2 to TRBJ2-7, with TRBD2 matching 14 bases. The germline CDR1 and CDR2 sequences are SGHTA and FQGNSA. The CDR3 length is 16 residues. J lost 5 bases, V lost 1 base, and 4 bases had no gene match. The CDR3 reads CASSLEGGLAGDEQYF. The CDR3 DNA sequence: TGTGCCAGCAGCTTAGAGGGGGGACTAGCGGGAGACGAGCAGTACTTC.